Below, one T cell receptor beta chain is given with its context. No antigen is known for it. No qualities accompany the bases; no much larger clone lies one base away. This record comes from a study of T cell responses to AZD1222 COVID-19 vaccine (dated by TCRdb to about 2021). At the level of the whole study: A total of approximately 250 trial participants underwent TCR sequencing, of whom more than 200 had received two doses of AZD1222 and some 25 had received two doses of the MenACWY control vaccine. Trial participants were enrolled into age subgroups of 18-55, 56-69 and 70-plus years, which contained around 140, 26 and 57 TCR-sequenced participants, respectively.

What the time point label conveys for this sample: about 28 days (+/-7) after the second vaccine dose. Because spike-specific TCR depth and breadth did not differ between the two schedules, AZD1222 recipients who got a second dose at roughly 4 weeks were pooled with those who got a second dose at roughly 12 weeks. Vaccinee samples were obtained from the UK trials COV001 and COV002, which included a single-blind randomized controlled phase 2/3 trial of AZD1222 (ChAdOx1 nCoV-19) in healthy adults. For TCRbeta chain sequencing, PBMC samples were collected from trial participants at day 0 and at day 28 after the second dose. Summary of the overall study and its limitations: Reportedly, almost half of the unique spike-specific TCRs recognized epitopes lying outside the regions that are mutated in the B.1.351 and B.1.1.7 variants. Because no samples from the day 14 peak response were available, repertoires could be characterized only after the peak T cell response. The 56-69-year group was small, and its depth increase did not reach significance, likely because of low power. After two AZD1222 doses, spike-specific TCR breadth and depth were significantly higher than at day 0 and than in MenACWY recipients. CD4 TCRs associated with the vaccine covered the entire spike protein, and the dominant responses were in regions 160-218 and 743-854. Only five or six AZD1222 recipients were SARS-CoV-2 seropositive at baseline, limiting conclusions about previously exposed vaccinees. Participants were mostly white British and included more females than males, and it was suggested by the authors that clonal diversity may have been underestimated.

The CDR3 regions of human TCRbeta chains were subjected to immunosequencing. The source study handled its data this way. Repertoire TCRs were checked for matches against a reference library of SARS-CoV-2-specific TCRs that had been generated using the MIRA antigen-specificity platform. Breadth meant the fraction of unique TCRs that were SARS-CoV-2-associated, whereas depth meant the fraction of total T cells that were SARS-CoV-2-associated. Using the MIRA data, every spike-specific TCR was mapped to the spike region that the TCR reacted to and assigned to either a CD4 or a CD8 class. Log10-transformed breadth and depth values were compared by one-way ANOVA with Sidak's multiple comparisons tests. The clones in this table, taken by TCRdb from immuneACCESS, are in-frame only. Not every clone is retained; where verified, under half of the shortfall comes from an unresolved V gene, and the cause of the rest is unknown. V, J and clone size derive from that table, while D and trimming were established from the DNA sequence. The sample profile shows approximately 82,000 clones; 92% of them were found once. Roughly 3% of the sample lies in the top ten.

The germline V gene sets CDR1 to SGHTA and CDR2 to FQGNSA. Spanning cysteine to phenylalanine, the CDR3 consists of 13 amino acids. The read is trimmed to its CDR3 DNA, 39 bases read in frame from base 1. V is shortened by 5 bases, J by 0 bases, and the region joining them spans 6 bases. The sequence joins TRBV7-2 to TRBJ2-3; no D gene call is confident. Specimen: peripheral blood, collected 28 days after the second AZD1222 dose. The origin of this receptor is an adult who received the AZD1222 COVID-19 vaccine. CDR3 sequence: CASSRVSTDTQYF. The DNA sequence follows: TGTGCCAGCAGCAGAGTAAGCACAGATACGCAGTATTTT. The variable domain in full, with residues beyond the CDR3 obtained from the reference TRBV7-2 and TRBJ2-3 genes, is GAGVSQSPSNKVTEKGKDVELRCDPISGHTALYWYRQSLGQGLEFLIYFQGNSAPDKSGLPSDRFSAERTGGSVSTLTIQRTQQEDSAVYLCASSRVSTDTQYFGPGTRLTVL.